These 23 T cell receptor beta chains originate from one sample sequenced in a study of OX40 agonist ivuxolimab in advanced cancers. The assay was immunoSEQ multiplex PCR, and TCRdb's table has in-frame clones only and misses some. The table has tens of thousands of clones, around four fifths seen once. This material consisted of CD4+ or CD8+ T cells sorted from blood, taken in a trial of the OX40 agonist ivuxolimab. The receptors originated from an adult with an advanced solid tumor such as melanoma, head and neck, liver or kidney cancer.

V and J are TRBV25-1 and TRBJ2-7, with D possibly being TRBD1 (5 bases). CDR3 size: 13 residues. Trimming removed 2 bases from V and 2 bases from J, with 7 bases in between. CDR1 MGHDK and CDR2 SYGVNS come from the germline V gene. CDR3 region: CASSEPRAYEQYF. CDR3 bases: TGTGCCAGCAGTGAACCCAGGGCCTACGAGCAGTACTTC.

This sequence joins TRBV11-3 and TRBJ2-7, with 7 positions matching TRBD2. Looked up from germline, CDR1 is SGHNT and CDR2 is YENEEA. With 5 bases clipped from V and 4 bases from J, the junction kept 5 bases outside the gene matches. The CDR3 covers 13 residues. DNA for the CDR3: TGTGCCAGCAGCATCGGGGGGAGGTACGAGCAGTACTTC. It specifies CASSIGGRYEQYF.

This rearrangement joins TRBV5-8 to TRBJ1-3; D remains ambiguous. Germline V gene data show CDR1 as SGHTS and CDR2 as YDEGEE. V lost 3 bases, J lost 3 bases, and 10 bases lay in between. CDR3 length equals 14 residues. In DNA form, the CDR3 reads TGTGCCAGCAGCTCCTATTTCGGTGGAAACACCATATATTTT. It is translated as CASSSYFGGNTIYF.

The rearrangement joins TRBV6-6 to TRBJ1-1, with TRBD1 identical over 10 bases. This CDR3 has 16 residues. The V segment lost 5 bases and the J segment 7 bases; nucleotides outside the gene matches: 13. CDR1 MNHNY and CDR2 SVGAGI come from the germline V gene (reference sequence). Here the CDR3 DNA reads TGTGCCAGCAGTCATTACCATGACAGGGGGCTGGATGAAGCTTTCTTT. Its translation: CASSHYHDRGLDEAFF.

The chain combines TRBV6-1 with TRBJ2-7; 9 bases fit TRBD1. From germline, CDR1 is MNHNS and CDR2 SASEGT. CDR3 length: 15 amino acids. V trimming: 8 bases; J trimming: 1 base; junction bases outside the gene matches: 9. The CDR3 loop reads CASLLGQGGSYEQYF. The DNA for the CDR3 is TGTGCCAGCTTATTGGGACAGGGCGGTTCCTACGAGCAGTACTTC.

CDR3 loop: CASSPKDGSLAKNIQYF. DNA of the CDR3: TGTGCCAGCAGCCCAAAGGACGGGAGTTTAGCCAAAAACATTCAGTACTTC. The V call is TRBV7-2, the J call TRBJ2-4; D perhaps matches TRBD2 (6 bases). Germline CDR1 is SGHTA and CDR2 is FQGNSA. V lost 5 bases to trimming and J lost 0 bases, with 17 bases between them. This CDR3 comprises 17 residues.

CDR3 in amino acids: CASGRTGYNSPLHF. CDR3 in DNA: TGTGCCAGCGGTCGGACAGGATATAATTCACCCCTCCACTTT. The V call is TRBV6-6, the J call TRBJ1-6, with 7 bases matching TRBD1. This CDR3 has 14 amino acids. Trimming removed 8 bases from V and 4 bases from J; junction bases left unmatched: 5. Looked up from germline, CDR1 is MNHNY and CDR2 is SVGAGI (reference sequence).

In this sample, this clone turned up a few times. Other DNA sequences in the sample encode the same CDR3. The chain uses TRBV9 and TRBJ1-5; possibly TRBD1 for D (5 bases). The germline gives CDR1 SGDLS, CDR2 YYNGEE. Trimming cost V 0 bases and J 1 base, with 11 bases left between them. The CDR3 spans 16 residues. CDR3 sequence: CASSVGGPLSNQPQHF. The CDR3 DNA follows: TGTGCCAGCAGCGTAGGGGGACCTTTAAGCAATCAGCCCCAGCATTTT. The full variable domain, rest sourced from reference TRBV9 and TRBJ1-5, is DSGVTQTPKHLITATGQRVTLRCSPRSGDLSVYWYQQSLDQGLQFLIQYYNGEERAKGNILERFSAQQFPDLHSELNLSSLELGDSALYFCASSVGGPLSNQPQHFGDGTRLSIL.

The chain carries TRBV4-3 and TRBJ2-1; D ambiguous. Trimming removed 4 bases from V and 6 bases from J, with 13 bases in between. CDR1 is LGHNA and CDR2 is YSLEER in the germline V gene. CDR3 size: 14 residues. The CDR3 region has the DNA TGCGCCAGCAGCCTTGTTGGGGTGAGCAATGAGCAGTTCTTC. Encoded protein: CASSLVGVSNEQFF.

The chain carries TRBV6-1 and TRBJ2-3; the D gene is possibly TRBD1 (6 bases). This CDR3 spans 14 amino acids. Germline lookup yields CDR1 MNHNS and CDR2 SASEGT. Trimming cost V 3 bases and J 0 bases, with 7 bases left between them. The CDR3 bases are TGTGCCAGCAGTGACAGGGGAAGCACAGATACGCAGTATTTT. Its protein is CASSDRGSTDTQYF.

This clone was detected a few times. V is TRBV30 and J is TRBJ2-7, with D possibly being TRBD2 (6 bases). There are 15 residues in the CDR3. CDR1 GTSNPN and CDR2 SVGIG come from the germline V gene (reference sequence). V was shortened by 1 base and J by 0 bases, with 13 bases between the two germline ends. The CDR3 DNA is TGTGCCTGGAGTGCGGGCGGGGCCCTCTCCTACGAGCAGTACTTC. This translates into CAWSAGGALSYEQYF.

The chain has TRBV6-5 and TRBJ2-5; D might be TRBD1 (5 bases). V dropped 0 bases and J dropped 5 bases, with 13 bases sitting between them. Germline CDR1 and CDR2: MNHEY and SVGAGI. This CDR3 contains 15 residues. In DNA form, the CDR3 reads TGTGCCAGCAGTTACTCGGAAGGGGCGTTCGAGACCCAGTACTTC. The encoded protein is CASSYSEGAFETQYF.

This chain joins TRBV5-1 and TRBJ2-5; 7 positions match TRBD1. The CDR3 has 14 residues. Unmatched junction bases numbered 5, after V lost 3 bases and J lost 3 bases. Germline assignment: CDR1 SGHRS and CDR2 YFSETQ. The CDR3 is CASSSPTGEETQYF. CDR3 bases: TGCGCCAGCAGCTCGCCAACAGGGGAAGAGACCCAGTACTTC.

This rearrangement joins TRBV5-4 to TRBJ1-2; no definite D call. CDR3 length: 13 residues. V lost 3 bases and J lost 1, with 7 bases in between. In germline, CDR1 is SGHNT, CDR2 YYREEE (reference sequence). The CDR3 here is CASSSTGNYGYTF. CDR3 sequence (DNA): TGTGCCAGCAGCTCTACGGGTAACTATGGCTACACCTTC.

The chain carries TRBV9 and TRBJ2-5, with 7 bases identical to TRBD2. V gave up 4 bases and J gave up 1 base; unmatched junction bases: 13. The CDR3 runs to 17 residues. Germline CDR1 reads SGDLS; CDR2 reads YYNGEE. The CDR3 region is CASSFQGRTRIQETQYF. Written as DNA, the CDR3 is TGTGCCAGCAGCTTCCAAGGTAGGACTAGGATCCAAGAGACCCAGTACTTC.

The V and J genes are TRBV27 and TRBJ2-5; D uncertain. CDR3 length: 16 amino acids. V lost 5 bases and J 1 base, leaving 17 bases between the germline ends. Germline V gives CDR1 MNHEY, CDR2 SMNVEV (reference sequence). DNA of the CDR3: TGTGCCAGCAGTCTCGTTTTCGGATTTGGCCAAGAGACCCAGTACTTC. Protein: CASSLVFGFGQETQYF.

V usage is TRBV11-3 and J usage is TRBJ2-5; no clear D gene. Germline values: CDR1 SGHNT, CDR2 YENEEA. The germline V and J ends were trimmed by 5 bases and 3 bases, with 10 bases remaining between them. This CDR3 is 13 amino acids long. CDR3 amino acids: CASSAVRKETQYF. As DNA, the CDR3 is TGTGCCAGCAGCGCAGTAAGGAAAGAGACCCAGTACTTC.

The chain combines TRBV5-4 with TRBJ2-6; weak D call: TRBD2 (7 bases). The CDR3 spans 17 residues. Trimming cost V 9 bases and J 4 bases, with 23 bases left between them. The germline V gene encodes CDR1 SGHNT and CDR2 YYREEE (reference sequence). DNA for the CDR3: TGTGCCACCCCCGTGGCGGGGGCGCGCGCCGGGGCCAACGTCCTGACTTTC. Residues: CATPVAGARAGANVLTF.

This chain joins TRBV19 and TRBJ2-2; TRBD1 aligns across 10 bases. Trimming removed 5 bases from V and 6 bases from J; junction bases left unmatched: 6. The CDR3 is 15 amino acids. CDR1 LNHDA and CDR2 SQIVND come from the germline V gene (reference sequence). The CDR3: CASSDRGPWPGELFF. The CDR3 nucleotides read TGTGCCAGTAGTGACAGGGGGCCTTGGCCCGGGGAGCTGTTTTTT.

The chain carries TRBV20-1 and TRBJ2-7; either TRBD1 or TRBD2 may fit D (5 bases each). Per germline, CDR1 DFQATT and CDR2 SNEGSKA (reference sequence). The V end lost 5 bases, the J end lost 6 bases, and 11 bases lay between the germline ends. The CDR3 spans 11 residues. The chain's CDR3 is CSAPGDGEQYF. CDR3 bases: TGCAGTGCTCCCGGGGACGGCGAGCAGTACTTC.

The CDR3 coding sequence is TGTGCCTGGTGTACCCTACAGGGAGTCGATTCACCCCTCCACTTT. It is translated as CAWCTLQGVDSPLHF. The rearrangement joins TRBV30 to TRBJ1-6; perhaps TRBD1 as D (6 bases). The CDR3 loop spans 15 amino acids. Looked up from germline, CDR1 is GTSNPN and CDR2 is SVGIG (reference sequence). Trimming left V 5 bases short and J 8 bases short, with 19 bases between.

This chain connects TRBV5-1 to TRBJ2-2; D uncertain. Trimming took off 2 bases at V and 5 bases at J, with 4 bases between the two ends. Germline V gene lookup returns CDR1 SGHRS and CDR2 YFSETQ. The CDR3 spans 12 residues. The CDR3 DNA is TGCGCCAGCAGCTTCACAACCGGGGAGCTGTTTTTT. Translated, it gives CASSFTTGELFF. The variable domain in full, completed from reference TRBV5-1 and TRBJ2-2, reads KAGVTQTPRYLIKTRGQQVTLSCSPISGHRSVSWYQQTPGQGLQFLFEYFSETQRNKGNFPGRFSGRQFSNSRSEMNVSTLELGDSALYLCASSFTTGELFFGEGSRLTVL.

This clone turned up a few times. This chain connects TRBV21-1 to TRBJ2-1; no check of the table's D call, TRBD2, against the DNA was made. TRBV21-1 is shown as a pseudogene. The CDR3 sequence is 13 residues long. The CDR3 DNA sequence: TGTGCCAGGTGCGGGGGGAGGTACAATGAGCAGTTCTTC. This sequence encodes CARCGGRYNEQFF.